One and the same sample provided the 13 T cell receptor beta chains below, sequenced in a study of T cells after posttransplantation cyclophosphamide. Clones were read by immunoSEQ multiplex PCR, and TCRdb kept only the in-frame ones, dropping some. The sample shows some 17,000 clones, roughly 80% of them seen only once. Methotrexate plus calcineurin inhibitor accompanied controls' myeloablative marrow transplants; sampling was 1 year later. The source was PBMCs, collected approximately 64 weeks after allogeneic stem cell transplant with calcineurin inhibitor and methotrexate. Source of these receptors: a young adult male patient who received an allogeneic stem cell transplant from an unrelated donor, was CMV-positive, and had acute and chronic GVHD. Certain T cells may be donor cells from the graft.

A single count supports this clone. V usage is TRBV7-2 and J usage is TRBJ1-2; 9 nucleotides align to TRBD1. The CDR3 length is 15 residues. Trimming at V came to 3 bases and at J to 2 bases, leaving 4 bases not matched to a gene. Germline V gene data show CDR1 as SGHTA and CDR2 as FQGNSA. CDR3 nucleotides: TGTGCCAGCAGCTTGGCCGGGACAGGGAACTATGGCTACACCTTC. It codes for CASSLAGTGNYGYTF.

V usage is TRBV9 and J usage is TRBJ2-2; TRBD2 matches at 8 bases. Germline V gives CDR1 SGDLS, CDR2 YYNGEE. This CDR3 contains 14 residues. The trim removed 5 bases at V and 7 bases at J, leaving 7 bases unmatched. CDR3 in DNA: TGTGCCAGCAGGTCTCGGGGGGGACACGGGGAGCTGTTTTTT. Its protein is CASRSRGGHGELFF.

The sample holds a few counts of this clone. The V call is TRBV5-6, the J call TRBJ1-2; D is unresolved. Germline V gene lookup returns CDR1 SGHDT and CDR2 YYEEEE. Trimming shortened V by 0 bases and J by 11 bases, and 26 bases separated the two germline ends. CDR3 size: 17 residues. CDR3 bases: TGTGCCAGCAGCTTGGTTGGACTTGCAGGTGCAAGCGTGGGGTACACCTTC. Its translation is CASSLVGLAGASVGYTF.

The chain links TRBV9 to TRBJ2-1, with 9 bases identical to TRBD2. The CDR3 covers 17 residues. Germline values: CDR1 SGDLS, CDR2 YYNGEE. V lost 0 bases and J lost 0; bases outside the gene matches: 4. The CDR3 loop is CASSVAVSGSSYNEQFF. CDR3 DNA sequence: TGTGCCAGCAGCGTAGCGGTTAGCGGGAGCTCCTACAATGAGCAGTTCTTC.

The rearrangement joins TRBV6-1 to TRBJ2-7; D is possibly TRBD1 (6 bases). The germline V gene encodes CDR1 MNHNS and CDR2 SASEGT. The V end lost 4 bases, the J end lost 6 bases, and 13 bases lay between the germline ends. The CDR3 runs to 13 residues. The CDR3 sequence is CASSGVQGGEQYF. The DNA of the CDR3 is TGTGCCAGCAGTGGGGTACAGGGTGGCGAGCAGTACTTC.

The chain uses TRBV28 and TRBJ2-5; the D gene is possibly TRBD2 (5 bases). The V end was cut by 4 bases, the J end by 5 bases, with 17 bases between. The germline gives CDR1 MDHEN, CDR2 SYDVKM. The CDR3 spans 15 residues. The CDR3 sequence: CASSSPSPGGETQYF. The CDR3 region has the DNA TGTGCCAGCAGTTCGCCGTCCCCGGGCGGGGAGACCCAGTACTTC.

The V call is TRBV19, the J call TRBJ2-6; 8 bases are shared with TRBD2. The CDR3 loop spans 19 amino acids. V lost 6 bases, J lost 2 bases, and 15 bases stayed unmatched. The germline gives CDR1 LNHDA, CDR2 SQIVND (reference sequence). CDR3 sequence: CASRRSGRGGRTGANVLTF. The CDR3 DNA follows: TGTGCCAGTAGGAGATCGGGTAGGGGCGGGAGGACTGGGGCCAACGTCCTGACTTTC.

The chain uses TRBV2 and TRBJ1-2; D is perhaps TRBD1 (6 bases). The V end was cut by 0 bases, the J end by 9 bases, with 17 bases between. The germline gives CDR1 SNHLY, CDR2 FYNNEI. This CDR3 has 15 residues. This CDR3 is CASSEATYREGRYTF. The CDR3 DNA sequence: TGTGCCAGCAGTGAAGCCACTTACAGGGAAGGTCGCTACACCTTC.

V gene TRBV27 combines with J gene TRBJ1-2, with D possibly matching TRBD1 (5 bases). Germline assignment: CDR1 MNHEY and CDR2 SMNVEV (reference sequence). This CDR3 contains 15 residues. V was trimmed by 6 bases and J by 3 bases, leaving 17 bases between them. The CDR3 loop reads CASRDADRSDYGYTF. The DNA of the CDR3 is TGTGCCAGCAGGGATGCCGACAGATCGGACTATGGCTACACCTTC.

This rearrangement joins TRBV28 to TRBJ1-2; 8 bases map to TRBD1. V lost 6 bases to trimming and J lost 2 bases; unmatched junction nucleotides: 8. CDR3 length: 15 residues. Per germline, CDR1 MDHEN and CDR2 SYDVKM. Here the CDR3 DNA reads TGTGCCAGCAGGACACCGGGACAGGAAAACTATGGCTACACCTTC. Its protein product is CASRTPGQENYGYTF.

This sequence joins TRBV11-1 and TRBJ2-2; D may be TRBD2 (6 bases). Per germline, CDR1 SGHAT and CDR2 FQDESV (reference sequence). Trimming removed 4 bases at V and 5 bases at J, with 20 bases between. The CDR3 runs 17 residues. The CDR3 DNA is TGTGCCAGCAGCTCTCCTAGGCTAGGGGCGGGGACCGGGGAGCTGTTTTTT. As protein: CASSSPRLGAGTGELFF.

This chain uses TRBV7-9 with TRBJ1-1; no reliable D call. V shed 6 bases and J shed 2 bases, with 16 bases lying between them. This CDR3 has 15 residues. Germline V gives CDR1 SEHNR, CDR2 FQNEAQ (reference sequence). CDR3 sequence (DNA): TGTGCCAGCAGGGAGAGGGCCTCACGAAACACTGAAGCTTTCTTT. Translation gives CASRERASRNTEAFF.

The gene calls are TRBV25-1 and TRBJ2-7; D ambiguous. The end of the DNA fits TRBJ2-1 better, so the J call may be wrong. CDR1 is MGHDK and CDR2 is SYGVNS in the germline V gene. There are 9 residues in the CDR3. CDR3 DNA sequence: TGTGCGGCCGGTGGGGAGCAGTTCTTC. Translating it yields CAAGGEQFF.